Given below is one TCR beta chain in context. Its matching antigen is unknown. This specimen comes from a study of cytomegalovirus exposure and HLA in healthy donors. The CDR3 consists of 14 residues. Trimming removed 6 bases from V and 5 bases from J, with 16 bases in between. Germline-derived CDR1 and CDR2 are SGHTA and FQGNSA. Using immunoSEQ multiplex PCR, the repertoire was profiled, and TCRdb retains in-frame clones only, with some absent. This sample has around 250,000 clones, with less than 95% found just once. Study-level findings and limits: According to a subsequent analysis, TCR clusters identified in the first cohort showed a tendency to co-occur across the roughly 120 validation repertoires. A few CMV-associated chains proved CMV antigen-specific in vitro. The study designated 150 or so TCR beta chains cytomegalovirus-associated. High sensitivity and specificity were reportedly achieved when the classifier diagnosed cytomegalovirus status.

This sequence originates from a woman in her 30s in good health and CMV-seronegative. The V gene is TRBV7-2, the J gene TRBJ2-5; maybe TRBD1 (6 bases). The material sequenced was PBMCs. The CDR3 region has the DNA TGTGCCAGCAGAAGGCCAGGGGAAGGGGAGACCCAGTACTTC. Its protein product is CASRRPGEGETQYF.